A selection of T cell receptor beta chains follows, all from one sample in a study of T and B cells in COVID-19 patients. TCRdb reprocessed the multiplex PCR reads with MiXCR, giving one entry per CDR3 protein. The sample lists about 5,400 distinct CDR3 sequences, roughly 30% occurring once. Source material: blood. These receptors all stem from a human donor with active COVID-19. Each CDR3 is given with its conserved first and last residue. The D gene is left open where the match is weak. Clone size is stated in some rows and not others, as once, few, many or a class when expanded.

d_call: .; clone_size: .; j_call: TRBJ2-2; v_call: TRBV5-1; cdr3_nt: TGCGCCAGCAGCTTGACCCCTATATCAGCCGGGGAGCTGTTTTTT; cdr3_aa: CASSLTPISAGELFF
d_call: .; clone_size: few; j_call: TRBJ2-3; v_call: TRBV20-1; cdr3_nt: TGCAGTGCTAGAGAGGGGGGTTTTAGCACAGATACGCAGTATTTT; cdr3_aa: CSAREGGFSTDTQYF
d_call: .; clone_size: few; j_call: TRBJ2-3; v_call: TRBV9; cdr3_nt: TGTGCCAGCAGCTCCTGGACGGCCCCCACAGATACGCAGTATTTT; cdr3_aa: CASSSWTAPTDTQYF
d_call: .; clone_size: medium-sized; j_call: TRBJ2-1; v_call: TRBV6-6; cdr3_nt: TGTGCCAGCAGTTATAATTCGGGGACCAATGAGCAGTTCTTC; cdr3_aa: CASSYNSGTNEQFF
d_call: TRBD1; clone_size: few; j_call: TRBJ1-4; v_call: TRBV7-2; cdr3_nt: TGTGCCAGCAGCATCCGGACAGGTCTTAATGAAAAACTGTTTTTT; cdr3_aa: CASSIRTGLNEKLFF
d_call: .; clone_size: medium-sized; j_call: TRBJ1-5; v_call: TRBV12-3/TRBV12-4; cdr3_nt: TGTGCCAGCAGTTTAAGTGGAAATCAGCCCCAGCATTTT; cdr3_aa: CASSLSGNQPQHF
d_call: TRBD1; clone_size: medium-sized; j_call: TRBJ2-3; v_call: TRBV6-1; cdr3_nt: TGTGCCAGCAGTGTTTCGACAGGGAGCAGGTCAGATACGCAGTATTTT; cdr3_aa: CASSVSTGSRSDTQYF
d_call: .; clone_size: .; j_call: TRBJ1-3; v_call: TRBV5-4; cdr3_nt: TGTGCCAGCAGCCCGGAAAACCCTCTTTCAGACACCATATATTTT; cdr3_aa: CASSPENPLSDTIYF
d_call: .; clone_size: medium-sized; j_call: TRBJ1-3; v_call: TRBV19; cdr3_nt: TGTGCCAGTAGTAACGAGTTGGGGTTCTCTGGAAACACCATATATTTT; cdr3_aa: CASSNELGFSGNTIYF
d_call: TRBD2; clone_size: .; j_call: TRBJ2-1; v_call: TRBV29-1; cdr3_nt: TGCAGCGTTGATAGCGGGCCCAATGAGCAGTTCTTC; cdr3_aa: CSVDSGPNEQFF
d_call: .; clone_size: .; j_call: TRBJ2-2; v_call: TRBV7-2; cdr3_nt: TGTGCCAGCAGCTCACGGACGGGGACCGGGGAGCTGTTTTTT; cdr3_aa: CASSSRTGTGELFF
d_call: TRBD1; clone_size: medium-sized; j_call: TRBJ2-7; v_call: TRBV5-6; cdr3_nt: TGTGCCAGCATAGGACAGGGGGCGTACGAGCAGTACTTC; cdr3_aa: CASIGQGAYEQYF
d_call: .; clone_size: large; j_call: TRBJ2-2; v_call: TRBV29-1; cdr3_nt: TGCAGCGCCATAGGCTTGGACAGTGGGGGCGGGGAGCTGTTTTTT; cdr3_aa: CSAIGLDSGGGELFF
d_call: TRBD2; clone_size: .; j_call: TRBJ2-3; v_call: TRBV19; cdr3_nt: TGTGCCAGTAGGGATACTAGCGGGACCGCAGATACGCAGTATTTT; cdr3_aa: CASRDTSGTADTQYF
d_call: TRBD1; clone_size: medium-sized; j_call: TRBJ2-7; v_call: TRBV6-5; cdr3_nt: TGTGCCAGCAGTCGACAGCCGGGACAGCTGATAACCTACGAGCAGTACTTC; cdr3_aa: CASSRQPGQLITYEQYF
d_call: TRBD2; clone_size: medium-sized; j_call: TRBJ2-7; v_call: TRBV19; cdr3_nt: TGTGCCAGCCGCGGCGGGGGCTACGAGCAGTACTTC; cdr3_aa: CASRGGGYEQYF
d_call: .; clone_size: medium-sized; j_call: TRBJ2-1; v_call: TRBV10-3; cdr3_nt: TGTGCCATCAGTGAGTCAAGAATCGATGAGCAGTTCTTC; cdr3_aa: CAISESRIDEQFF
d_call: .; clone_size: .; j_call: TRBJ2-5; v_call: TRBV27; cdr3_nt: TGTGCCAGCAGTATCCCCGGGACGGGTGAGACCCAGTACTTC; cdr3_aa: CASSIPGTGETQYF
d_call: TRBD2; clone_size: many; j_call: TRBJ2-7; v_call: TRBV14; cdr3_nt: TGTGCCAGCAGCCAAGATAGGAATAGCGGGAGGAAATCCGAGCAGTACTTC; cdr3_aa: CASSQDRNSGRKSEQYF
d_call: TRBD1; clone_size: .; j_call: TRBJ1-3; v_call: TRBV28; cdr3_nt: TGTGCCAGCAGTTTGAGGACAGGGGGCTCTGGAAACACCATATATTTT; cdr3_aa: CASSLRTGGSGNTIYF
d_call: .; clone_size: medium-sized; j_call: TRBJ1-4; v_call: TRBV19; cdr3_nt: TGTGCCAGCCGGTCGGGGCAGGGGCTATCTAATGAAAAACTGTTTTTT; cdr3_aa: CASRSGQGLSNEKLFF
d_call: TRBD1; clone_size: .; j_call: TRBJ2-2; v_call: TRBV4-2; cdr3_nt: TGTGCCAGCAGCCCCGACAGGGCTTCGGGGGAGCTGTTTTTT; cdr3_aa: CASSPDRASGELFF
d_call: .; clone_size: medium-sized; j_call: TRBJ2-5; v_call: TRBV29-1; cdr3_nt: TGCAGCGTCGAAAACCCCACACGGGACGAGACCCAGTACTTC; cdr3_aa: CSVENPTRDETQYF
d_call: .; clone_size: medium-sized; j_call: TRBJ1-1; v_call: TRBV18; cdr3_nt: TGTGCCAGCTCACCGGCTAACACTGAAGCTTTCTTT; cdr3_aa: CASSPANTEAFF
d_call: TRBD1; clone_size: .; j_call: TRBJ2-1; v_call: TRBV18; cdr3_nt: TGTGCCAGCTCACCACCGGGACAGACTTTAAATGAGCAGTTCTTC; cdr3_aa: CASSPPGQTLNEQFF
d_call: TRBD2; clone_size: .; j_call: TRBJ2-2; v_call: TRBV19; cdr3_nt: TGTGCCAGTAGTTCACGCGGGAGGGTCACCGGGGAGCTGTTTTTT; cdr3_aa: CASSSRGRVTGELFF
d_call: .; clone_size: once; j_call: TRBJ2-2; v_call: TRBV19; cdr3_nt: TGTGCCAGTATAGCGCGCAGCCCGACCGGGGAGCTGTTTTTT; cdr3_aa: CASIARSPTGELFF
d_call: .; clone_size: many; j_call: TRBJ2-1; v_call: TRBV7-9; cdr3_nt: TGTGCCAGCAGCTTAGCCGCAGGGTGGGACTACAATGAGCAGTTCTTC; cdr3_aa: CASSLAAGWDYNEQFF
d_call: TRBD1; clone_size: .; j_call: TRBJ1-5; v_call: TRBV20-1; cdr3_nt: TGCAGTGCTTCCCCCGGGACAGGTAAACAGCCCCAGCATTTT; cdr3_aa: CSASPGTGKQPQHF
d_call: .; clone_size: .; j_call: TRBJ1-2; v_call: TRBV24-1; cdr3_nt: TGTGCCACCAGTGACCCGGGCCGGGGGCTTGGCTACACCTTC; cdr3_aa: CATSDPGRGLGYTF
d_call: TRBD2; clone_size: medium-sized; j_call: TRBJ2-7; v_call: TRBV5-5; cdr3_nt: TGTGCCAGCAGCATTAGCGGGAGAGGGGAGGGCGAGCAGTACTTC; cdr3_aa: CASSISGRGEGEQYF
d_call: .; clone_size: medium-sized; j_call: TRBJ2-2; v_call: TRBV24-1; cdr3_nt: TGTGCCACCAGTGACTCTTGGCCCACCGGGGAGCTGTTTTTT; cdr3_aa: CATSDSWPTGELFF
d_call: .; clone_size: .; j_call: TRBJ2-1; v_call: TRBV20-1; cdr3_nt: TGCAGTGCTAGAGATCTGACTTCAAGCTCCTACAATGAGCAGTTCTTC; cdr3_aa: CSARDLTSSSYNEQFF
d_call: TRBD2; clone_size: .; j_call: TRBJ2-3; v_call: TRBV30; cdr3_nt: TGTGCCTGGAGTGTACACTCCGTTTGGACTAGCGGGAGAAGGACAGATACGCAGTATTTT; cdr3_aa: CAWSVHSVWTSGRRTDTQYF
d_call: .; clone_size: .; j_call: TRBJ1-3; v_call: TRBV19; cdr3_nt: TGTGCCAGTAGTAGCTGGGGGGCAGCTGGAAACACCATATATTTT; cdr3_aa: CASSSWGAAGNTIYF
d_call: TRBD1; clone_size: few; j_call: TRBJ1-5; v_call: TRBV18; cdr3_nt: TGTGCCAGCTCACCAAAGGACAGGGGGCATAGCAATCAGCCCCAGCATTTT; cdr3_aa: CASSPKDRGHSNQPQHF
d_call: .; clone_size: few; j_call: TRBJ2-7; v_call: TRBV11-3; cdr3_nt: TGTGCCAGCAGTTCCGAGTACGAGCAGTACTTC; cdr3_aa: CASSSEYEQYF
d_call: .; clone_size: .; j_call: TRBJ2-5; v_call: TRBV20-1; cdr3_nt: TGCAGTGCTAGAGATGCCCTAAGGGGGGAGACGATGAAGACCCAGTACTTC; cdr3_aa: CSARDALRGETMKTQYF
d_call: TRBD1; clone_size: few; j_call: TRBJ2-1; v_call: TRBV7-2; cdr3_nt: TGTGCCAGCAGCCCCGACAGGGTCAATGAGCAGTTCTTC; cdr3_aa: CASSPDRVNEQFF
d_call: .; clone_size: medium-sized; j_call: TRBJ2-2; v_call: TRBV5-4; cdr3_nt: TGTGCCAGCAGCCCCGGGCAGAAAATAAACACCGGGGAGCTGTTTTTT; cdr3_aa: CASSPGQKINTGELFF
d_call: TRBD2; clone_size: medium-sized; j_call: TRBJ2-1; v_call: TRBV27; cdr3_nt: TGTGCCAGCAGTTTATCGCTAGCGGAGTCGCGCAATGAGCAGTTCTTC; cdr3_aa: CASSLSLAESRNEQFF
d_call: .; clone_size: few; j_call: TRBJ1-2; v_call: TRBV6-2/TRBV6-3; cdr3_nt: TGTGCCAGCTACAGGAGAGTCTATGGCTACACCTTC; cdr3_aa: CASYRRVYGYTF
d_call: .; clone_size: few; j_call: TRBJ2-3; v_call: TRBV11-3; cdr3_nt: TGTGCCAGCAGCCCGAGCACAGATACGCAGTATTTT; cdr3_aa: CASSPSTDTQYF
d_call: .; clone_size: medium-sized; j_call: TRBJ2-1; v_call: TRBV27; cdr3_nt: TGTGCCAGCAGTTGGGCACCTCCACCTGCTGTCGATGAGCAGTTCTTC; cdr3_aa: CASSWAPPPAVDEQFF
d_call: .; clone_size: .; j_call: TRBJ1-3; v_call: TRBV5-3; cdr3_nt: TGCGCCAGCAGCCTCGCAGCCACTGGAAACACCATATATTTT; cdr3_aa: CASSLAATGNTIYF
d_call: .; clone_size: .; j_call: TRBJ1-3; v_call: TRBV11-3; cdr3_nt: TGTGCCAGCAGCCAAGAGCCAGGGGATCGAAACACCATATATTTT; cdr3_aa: CASSQEPGDRNTIYF
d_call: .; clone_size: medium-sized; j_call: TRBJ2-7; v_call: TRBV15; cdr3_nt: TGTGCCACCAGCAGAGATCGGCTAAGATCACCCTCCGAGCAGTACTTC; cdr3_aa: CATSRDRLRSPSEQYF
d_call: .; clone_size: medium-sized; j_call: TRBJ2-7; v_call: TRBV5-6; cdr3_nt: TGTGCCAGCAGCTTCGAAAACGAGCAGTACTTC; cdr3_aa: CASSFENEQYF
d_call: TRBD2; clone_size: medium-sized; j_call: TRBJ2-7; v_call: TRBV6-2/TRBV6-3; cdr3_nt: TGTGCCAGCAGTGTTCTAGCGGGAGTCTCCTACGAGCAGTACTTC; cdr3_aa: CASSVLAGVSYEQYF
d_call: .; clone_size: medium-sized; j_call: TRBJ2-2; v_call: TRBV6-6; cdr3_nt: TGTGCCAGCAGACGCCCCGGGGACACCGGGGAGCTGTTTTTT; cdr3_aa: CASRRPGDTGELFF
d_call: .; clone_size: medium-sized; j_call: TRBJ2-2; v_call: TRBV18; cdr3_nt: TGTGCCAGCTCACCACAGCTGGCCGGGGAGCTGTTTTTT; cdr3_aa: CASSPQLAGELFF
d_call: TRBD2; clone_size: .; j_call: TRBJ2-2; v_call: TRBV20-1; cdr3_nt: TGCAGTGCTAGTTCTCCTCGGCTAGCGGGAGTGACCGGGGAGCTGTTTTTT; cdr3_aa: CSASSPRLAGVTGELFF
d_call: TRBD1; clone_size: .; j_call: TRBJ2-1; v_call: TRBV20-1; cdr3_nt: TGCAGTGCTACAGGGGGCGGGTCCTACAATGAGCAGTTCTTC; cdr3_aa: CSATGGGSYNEQFF